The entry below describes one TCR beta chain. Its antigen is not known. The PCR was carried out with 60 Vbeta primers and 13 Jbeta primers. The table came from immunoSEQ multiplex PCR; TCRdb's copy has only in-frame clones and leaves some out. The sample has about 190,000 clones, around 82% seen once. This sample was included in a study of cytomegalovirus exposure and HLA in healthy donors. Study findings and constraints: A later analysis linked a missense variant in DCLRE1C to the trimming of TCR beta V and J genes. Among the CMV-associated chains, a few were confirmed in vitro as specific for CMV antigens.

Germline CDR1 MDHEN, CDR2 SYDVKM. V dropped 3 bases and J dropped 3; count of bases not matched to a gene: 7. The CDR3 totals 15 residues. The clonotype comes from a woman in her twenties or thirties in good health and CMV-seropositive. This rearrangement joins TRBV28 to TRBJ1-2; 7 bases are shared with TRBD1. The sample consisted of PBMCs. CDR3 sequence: CASSLAQGYHYGYTF. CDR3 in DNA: TGTGCCAGCAGTTTGGCACAGGGGTACCACTATGGCTACACCTTC.